The rows below give T cell receptor beta chains drawn from one sample of a study of response to subunit inactivated influenza vaccine. TCRdb re-analysed the RT-PCR reads in MiXCR, keeping a single row per CDR3 protein. Here the sample spans more than 700,000 distinct CDR3 sequences, 21% being singletons. The material was PBMCs from blood, obtained approximately 5 days after vaccination. The receptors derive from a man in his fifties or sixties who received an inactivated influenza vaccine. The conserved cysteine and the conserved F or W are not part of the CDR3 here. Fields, in order: V gene, CDR3 length, D gene, J gene, CDR3 protein. A D gene is named only where the DNA matches it firmly.

V: TRBV29-1; length: 10; D: NA; J: TRBJ2-7; CDR3: SALGGAYEQY
V: TRBV20-1; length: 12; D: TRBD1; J: TRBJ1-1; CDR3: SARTGGMNTEAF
V: TRBV20-1; length: 12; D: TRBD2; J: TRBJ2-1; CDR3: SAYTSGSHNEQF
V: TRBV12-3/TRBV12-4; length: 12; D: TRBD2; J: TRBJ2-7; CDR3: ASSFASGTYEQY
V: TRBV5-1; length: 12; D: NA; J: TRBJ2-7; CDR3: ASSLSPAPYEQY
V: TRBV11-1; length: 13; D: TRBD2; J: TRBJ2-5; CDR3: ASSPLQRERETQY
V: TRBV10-2; length: 14; D: TRBD2; J: TRBJ2-3; CDR3: ASSRSSGRPTDTQY
V: TRBV2; length: 11; D: NA; J: TRBJ1-6; CDR3: ASRRAAGSPLH
V: TRBV28; length: 9; D: NA; J: TRBJ2-7; CDR3: ASKLSYEQY
V: TRBV6-2/TRBV6-3; length: 11; D: NA; J: TRBJ2-1; CDR3: ASSNDPFNEQF
V: TRBV9; length: 10; D: NA; J: TRBJ2-1; CDR3: ASSVDPDEQF
V: TRBV3-1; length: 12; D: NA; J: TRBJ1-3; CDR3: ASSPRESGNTIY
V: TRBV2; length: 12; D: NA; J: TRBJ2-7; CDR3: ASSVFRGSGEQY
V: TRBV6-2/TRBV6-3; length: 14; D: TRBD1; J: TRBJ2-2; CDR3: ASSPQGASNTGELF
V: TRBV4-3; length: 13; D: NA; J: TRBJ2-7; CDR3: ASSQGIASSYEQY
V: TRBV5-1; length: 17; D: TRBD2; J: TRBJ2-2; CDR3: ASSLALGESGIRTGELF